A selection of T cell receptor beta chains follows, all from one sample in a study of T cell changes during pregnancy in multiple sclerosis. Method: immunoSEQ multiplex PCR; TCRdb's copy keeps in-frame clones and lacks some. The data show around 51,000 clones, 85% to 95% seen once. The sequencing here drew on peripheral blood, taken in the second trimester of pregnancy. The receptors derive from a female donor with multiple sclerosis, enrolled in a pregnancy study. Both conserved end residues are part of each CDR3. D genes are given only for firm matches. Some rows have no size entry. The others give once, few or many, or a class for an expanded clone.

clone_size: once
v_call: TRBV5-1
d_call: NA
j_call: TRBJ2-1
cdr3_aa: CASSFRRGVEQFF
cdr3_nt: TGCGCCAGCAGCTTCCGGAGGGGCGTTGAGCAGTTCTTC

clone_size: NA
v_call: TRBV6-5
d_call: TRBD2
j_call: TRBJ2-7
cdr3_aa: CASSSKRGSYEQYF
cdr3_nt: TGTGCCAGCAGTTCTAAGCGGGGATCCTACGAGCAGTACTTC

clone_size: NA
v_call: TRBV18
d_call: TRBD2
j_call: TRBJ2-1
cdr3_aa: CASSPSGRAVNEQFF
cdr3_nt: TGTGCCAGCTCACCTAGCGGGAGGGCCGTAAATGAGCAGTTCTTC

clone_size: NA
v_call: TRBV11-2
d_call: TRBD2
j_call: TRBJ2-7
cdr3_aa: CASSLEGLGYEQYF
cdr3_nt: TGTGCCAGCAGCTTAGAGGGACTAGGATACGAGCAGTACTTC

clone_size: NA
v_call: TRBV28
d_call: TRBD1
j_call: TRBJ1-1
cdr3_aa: CASSLRTGEAFF
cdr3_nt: TGTGCCAGCAGTCTACGGACAGGGGAAGCTTTCTTT

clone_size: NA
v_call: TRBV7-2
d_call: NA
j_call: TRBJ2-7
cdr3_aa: CASSLTGPSYEQYF
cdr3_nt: TGTGCCAGCAGCTTAACAGGTCCCTCCTACGAGCAGTACTTC

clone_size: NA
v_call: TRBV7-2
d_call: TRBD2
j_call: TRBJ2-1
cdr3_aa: CASSFRGVGNEQFF
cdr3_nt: TGTGCCAGCAGTTTTCGGGGGGTGGGCAATGAGCAGTTCTTC

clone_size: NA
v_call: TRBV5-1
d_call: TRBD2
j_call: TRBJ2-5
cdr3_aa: CASSSGLAEPQETQYF
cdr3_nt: TGCGCCAGCAGCTCGGGACTAGCGGAGCCCCAAGAGACCCAGTACTTC

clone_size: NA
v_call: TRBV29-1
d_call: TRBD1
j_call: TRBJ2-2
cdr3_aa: CSVRGTGGFGELFF
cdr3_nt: TGCAGCGTTCGCGGGACAGGGGGCTTCGGGGAGCTGTTTTTT

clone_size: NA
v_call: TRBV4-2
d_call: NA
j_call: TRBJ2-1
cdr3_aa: CASSQDGEATNEQFF
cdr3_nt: TGTGCCAGCAGCCAAGATGGCGAGGCCACCAATGAGCAGTTCTTC

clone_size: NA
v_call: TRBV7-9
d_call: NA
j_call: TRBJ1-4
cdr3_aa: CASSLAMGGALREKLFF
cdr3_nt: TGTGCCAGCAGCTTAGCAATGGGGGGGGCTCTAAGGGAAAAACTGTTTTTT

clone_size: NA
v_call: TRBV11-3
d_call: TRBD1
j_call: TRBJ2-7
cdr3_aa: CASSSETGASSYEQYF
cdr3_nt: TGTGCCAGCAGCTCCGAAACAGGGGCCAGCTCCTACGAGCAGTACTTC

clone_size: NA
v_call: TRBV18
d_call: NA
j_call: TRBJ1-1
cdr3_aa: CASSRRGVATEAFF
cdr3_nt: TGTGCCAGCTCGCGCCGGGGGGTAGCTACTGAAGCTTTCTTT

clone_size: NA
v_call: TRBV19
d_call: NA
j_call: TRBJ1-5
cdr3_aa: CASRDSSNQPQHF
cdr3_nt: TGTGCCAGTAGAGACTCTAGCAATCAGCCCCAGCATTTT

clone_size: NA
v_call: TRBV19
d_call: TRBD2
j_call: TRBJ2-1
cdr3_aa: CASSPRLAGGQNEQFF
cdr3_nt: TGTGCCAGTAGTCCCCGACTAGCGGGAGGGCAAAATGAGCAGTTCTTC

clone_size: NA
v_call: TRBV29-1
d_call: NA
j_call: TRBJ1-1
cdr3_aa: CSVRTESEAFF
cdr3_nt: TGCAGCGTTCGGACAGAGAGTGAAGCTTTCTTT

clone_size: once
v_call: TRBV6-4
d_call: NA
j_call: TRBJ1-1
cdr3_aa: CASSETNMNTEAFF
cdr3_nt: TGTGCCAGCAGTGAGACAAACATGAACACTGAAGCTTTCTTT

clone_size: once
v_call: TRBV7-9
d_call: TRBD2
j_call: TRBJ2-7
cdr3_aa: CASSSTRREGNEQYF
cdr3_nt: TGTGCCAGCAGCTCCACGAGGCGGGAGGGCAACGAGCAGTACTTC

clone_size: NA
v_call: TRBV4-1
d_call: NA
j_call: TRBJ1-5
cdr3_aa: CASSPRLMEEGQPQHF
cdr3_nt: TGCGCCAGCAGCCCCCGGTTGATGGAGGAGGGTCAGCCCCAGCATTTT

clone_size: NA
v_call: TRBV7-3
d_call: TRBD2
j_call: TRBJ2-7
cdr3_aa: CASSFGGGYYEQYF
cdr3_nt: TGTGCCAGCAGCTTCGGGGGGGGCTACTACGAGCAGTACTTC

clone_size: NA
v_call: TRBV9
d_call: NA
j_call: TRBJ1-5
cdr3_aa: CASSGGLNQPQHF
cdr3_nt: TGTGCCAGCAGCGGGGGACTTAATCAGCCCCAGCATTTT

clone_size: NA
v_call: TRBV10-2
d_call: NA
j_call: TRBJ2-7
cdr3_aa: CASRYGVEQYF
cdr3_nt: TGCGCCAGCAGGTACGGGGTCGAGCAGTACTTC

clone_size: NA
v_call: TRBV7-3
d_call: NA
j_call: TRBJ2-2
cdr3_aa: CASSNSGSSTGELFF
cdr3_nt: TGTGCCAGCAGTAATTCCGGGAGTTCCACCGGGGAGCTGTTTTTT

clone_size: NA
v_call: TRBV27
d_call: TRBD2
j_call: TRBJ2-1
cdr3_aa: CASSNPGLAGELYNEQFF
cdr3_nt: TGTGCCAGCAGCAATCCGGGACTAGCGGGAGAGTTGTACAATGAGCAGTTCTTC

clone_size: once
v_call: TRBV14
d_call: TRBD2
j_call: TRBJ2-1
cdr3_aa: CASRAAGGTNEQFF
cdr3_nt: TGTGCCAGCAGAGCAGCGGGGGGAACCAATGAGCAGTTCTTC

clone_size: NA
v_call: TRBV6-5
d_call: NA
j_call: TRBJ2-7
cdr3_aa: CASSYSADKTYEQYF
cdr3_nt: TGTGCCAGCAGTTACTCGGCCGACAAGACGTACGAGCAGTACTTC

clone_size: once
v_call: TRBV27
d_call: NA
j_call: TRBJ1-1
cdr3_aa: CASSLTGRDTEAFF
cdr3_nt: TGTGCCAGCAGTTTAACAGGGAGGGACACTGAAGCTTTCTTT

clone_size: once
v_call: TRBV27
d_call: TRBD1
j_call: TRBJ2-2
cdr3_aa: CASSPMGQGVNTGELFF
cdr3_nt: TGTGCCAGCAGTCCAATGGGACAGGGTGTAAACACCGGGGAGCTGTTTTTT

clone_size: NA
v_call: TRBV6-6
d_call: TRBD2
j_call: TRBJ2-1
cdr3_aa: CASSYFSGSYNEQFF
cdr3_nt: TGTGCCAGCAGTTACTTTAGCGGGAGTTACAATGAGCAGTTCTTC

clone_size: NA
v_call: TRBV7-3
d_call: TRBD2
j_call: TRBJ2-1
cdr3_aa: CASSLAGGYNEQFF
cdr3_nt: TGTGCCAGCAGCTTAGCGGGAGGGTACAATGAGCAGTTCTTC

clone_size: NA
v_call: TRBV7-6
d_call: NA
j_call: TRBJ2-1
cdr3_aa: CASSLGPIAAGGNEQFF
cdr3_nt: TGTGCCAGCAGCTTAGGTCCGATAGCAGCCGGGGGCAATGAGCAGTTCTTC

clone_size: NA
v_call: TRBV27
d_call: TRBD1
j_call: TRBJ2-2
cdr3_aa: CASSSDRENTGELFF
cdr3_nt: TGTGCCAGCAGTTCGGACAGGGAAAACACCGGGGAGCTGTTTTTT

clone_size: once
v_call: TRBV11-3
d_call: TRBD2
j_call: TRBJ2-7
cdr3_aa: CASSPLGGAGGHNEQYF
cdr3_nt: TGTGCCAGCAGCCCTCTGGGGGGAGCGGGAGGGCACAACGAGCAGTACTTC

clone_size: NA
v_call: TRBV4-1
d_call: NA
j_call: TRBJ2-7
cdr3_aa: CASSQDRTGTYEQYF
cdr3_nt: TGCGCCAGCAGCCAAGATCGCACAGGGACCTACGAGCAGTACTTC

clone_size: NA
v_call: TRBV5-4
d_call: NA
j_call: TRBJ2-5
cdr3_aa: CASSPGRGMRETQYF
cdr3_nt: TGTGCCAGCAGCCCCGGTAGGGGAATGAGGGAGACCCAGTACTTC

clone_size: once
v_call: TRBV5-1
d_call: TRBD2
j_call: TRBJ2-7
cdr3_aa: CASRPTGLAGTYEQYF
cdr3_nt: TGCGCCAGCAGACCTACGGGACTAGCGGGCACCTACGAGCAGTACTTC